The 11 T cell receptor beta chains presented below share a single source sample, sequenced in a study of cytomegalovirus exposure and HLA in healthy donors. PCR amplification relied on 60 Vbeta primers (plus 13 Jbeta primers). The assay was immunoSEQ multiplex PCR, and TCRdb's table has in-frame clones only and misses some. The data contain about 87,000 clones, roughly 70% of them singletons. Sequencing input: PBMCs. The receptors come from a man younger than 40 in good health and CMV-seropositive.

The table lists this clone with a count of one. The CDR3 spells CASSVEVGTGFHEQFF. The CDR3 DNA reads as TGTGCCAGCAGCGTAGAGGTCGGGACAGGGTTCCATGAGCAGTTCTTC. This rearrangement joins TRBV9 to TRBJ2-1; 9 bases map to TRBD1. The trim removed 0 bases at V and 8 bases at J, leaving 9 bases unmatched. This CDR3 has 16 residues. The germline V gene encodes CDR1 SGDLS and CDR2 YYNGEE.

This clone was seen more than once but under ten times. The chain couples TRBV28 to TRBJ1-5; no definite D call. This CDR3 has 16 amino acids. The V gene's germline CDR1 is MDHEN and CDR2 SYDVKM. V lost 3 bases and J lost 0, with 12 bases in between. CDR3 in DNA: TGTGCCAGCAGTTTGCTGGCGACTAATAGCAATCAGCCCCAGCATTTT. It codes for CASSLLATNSNQPQHF.

The chain employs TRBV6-1 and TRBJ2-1; weak D call: TRBD1 (5 bases). CDR1 MNHNS and CDR2 SASEGT come from the germline V gene. CDR3 length: 14 residues. V was cut by 2 bases and J by 7 bases, with 12 bases left in between. The CDR3: CASSEIGRDNEQFF. The CDR3 region has the DNA TGTGCCAGCAGTGAAATCGGCAGGGATAATGAGCAGTTCTTC.

This chain connects TRBV6-5 to TRBJ2-5; D gene uncertain. Germline lookup yields CDR1 MNHEY and CDR2 SVGAGI. V shed 6 bases and J shed 7 bases, with 12 bases lying between them. CDR3 length: 12 residues. CDR3 amino acids: CASSQTIGTQYF. The CDR3 DNA reads as TGTGCCAGCAGCCAGACAATCGGGACCCAGTACTTC.

The chain links TRBV14 to TRBJ2-3, with 8 bases aligning to TRBD2. This CDR3 is built from 16 residues. Looked up from germline, CDR1 is SGHDN and CDR2 is FVKESK. Trimming at V came to 11 bases and at J to 0 bases, leaving 13 bases not matched to a gene. The DNA of the CDR3 is TGTGCCCGGGGGGGGCAGGACCTCAACAGCACAGATACGCAGTATTTT. Protein: CARGGQDLNSTDTQYF.

J is TRBJ2-2 and V is TRBV7-7; D is perhaps TRBD1 (6 bases). Germline-derived CDR1 and CDR2 are SSHAT and FNYEAQ (reference sequence). This CDR3 is 13 amino acids long. V was pared by 3 bases and J by 6 bases, with 8 bases between. Here the CDR3 reads CASSFRGSGELFF. CDR3 nucleotide sequence: TGTGCCAGCAGCTTTAGGGGGTCCGGGGAGCTGTTTTTT.

This rearrangement joins TRBV29-1 to TRBJ2-5; D perhaps matches TRBD2 (6 bases). Germline CDR1 reads SQVTM; CDR2 reads ANQGSEA. CDR3 length equals 13 residues. Trimming shortened V by 6 bases and J by 5 bases, and 16 bases separated the two germline ends. The CDR3 reads CSVRPGAGETQYF. CDR3 bases: TGCAGCGTCCGACCCGGGGCGGGGGAGACCCAGTACTTC.

J is TRBJ2-7 and V is TRBV7-2; D is possibly TRBD1 (6 bases). V gave up 5 bases and J gave up 2 bases, with 13 bases separating them. Looked up from germline, CDR1 is SGHTA and CDR2 is FQGNSA. The CDR3 runs 14 residues. CDR3 DNA sequence: TGTGCCAGCAGCACCATGCGGACAGCCTACGAGCAGTACTTC. It yields the protein CASSTMRTAYEQYF. The variable domain in full, with the rest retrieved from reference TRBV7-2 and TRBJ2-7, is GAGVSQSPSNKVTEKGKDVELRCDPISGHTALYWYRQSLGQGLEFLIYFQGNSAPDKSGLPSDRFSAERTGGSVSTLTIQRTQQEDSAVYLCASSTMRTAYEQYFGPGTRLTVT.

This clone was detected only a few times. The CDR3 DNA is TGTGCCAGCAGAGATAGACAGGTCTATGGCTACACCTTC. Amino acid sequence: CASRDRQVYGYTF. This chain connects TRBV6-6 to TRBJ1-2, with a possible D match to TRBD1 (6 bases). The CDR3 has 13 residues. Germline V lookup: CDR1 MNHNY, CDR2 SVGAGI (reference sequence). Deletions cut 6 bases from V and 4 bases from J, with 12 bases between.

In the case of this clone: One end of the junction does not line up with germline, which may come from a read error. The identical CDR3 is also encoded by other nucleotide sequences in the sample. The chain combines TRBV28 with TRBJ1-1; maybe TRBD1 (6 bases). This CDR3 has 14 residues. Germline CDR1 and CDR2: MDHEN and SYDVKM. Written as DNA, the CDR3 is TGTGCCAGCAGTTGGACAGTTAAGAACACTGAGGCTTTCTTT. Residues: CASSWTVKNTEAFF.

This clone was recorded a few times. The chain carries TRBV5-5 and TRBJ1-1; 7 bases line up with TRBD1. Looked up from germline, CDR1 is SGHKS and CDR2 is YYEKEE (reference sequence). The CDR3 loop spans 19 amino acids. With 0 bases clipped from V and 0 bases from J, the junction kept 14 bases outside the gene matches. The CDR3 sequence is CASSLASGQPDLMNTEAFF. Written as DNA, the CDR3 is TGTGCCAGCAGCTTGGCCTCGGGACAGCCGGATCTTATGAACACTGAAGCTTTCTTT.